The present entry profiles one T cell receptor (beta chain) with its context. The antigen is unknown. These data are taken from a study of beta chain features in type 1 diabetes. Study observations and caveats: VDJ junctions in type 1 diabetes patients carried more deletions and fewer insertions. Among patients with Type 1 diabetes, TCRB CDR3s were moderately but significantly shorter in every one of the four CD4+ subsets. PCR might favor shorter templates, equally in patients and controls.

Germline CDR1 and CDR2: MDHEN and SYDVKM. V was shortened by 7 bases and J by 0 bases, with 7 bases between the two germline ends. This CDR3 is built from 13 residues. cDNA synthesis used the whole RNA isolate, giving expressed TCRB sequences. TCRdb's table, derived via immunoSEQ multiplex PCR, lists solely in-frame clones and lacks some. The sample has 93,000 or so clones; 28% are singletons. Sorted cells reached over 95% purity in every population. The chain carries TRBV28 and TRBJ1-3, with unresolved D. This TCR derives from a woman younger than 35 with type 1 diabetes. Sequences were obtained from central memory CD4+ T cells from blood. DNA for the CDR3: TGTGCCAGCACTTCGGGCTCTGGAAACACCATATATTTT. Translating it yields CASTSGSGNTIYF.